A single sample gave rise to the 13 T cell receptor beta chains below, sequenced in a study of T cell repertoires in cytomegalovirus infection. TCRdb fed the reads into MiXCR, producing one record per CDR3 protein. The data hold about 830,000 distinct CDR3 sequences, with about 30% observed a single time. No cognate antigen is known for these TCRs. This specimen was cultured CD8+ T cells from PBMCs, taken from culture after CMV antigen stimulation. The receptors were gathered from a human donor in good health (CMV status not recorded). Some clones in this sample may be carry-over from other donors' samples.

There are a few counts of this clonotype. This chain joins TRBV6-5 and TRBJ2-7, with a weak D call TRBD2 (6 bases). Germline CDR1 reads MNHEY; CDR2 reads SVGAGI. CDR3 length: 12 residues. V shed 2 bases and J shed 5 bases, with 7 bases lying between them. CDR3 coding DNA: TGTGCCAGCAGTTACGCGGGAAACGAGCAGTACGTC. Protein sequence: CASSYAGNEQYV.

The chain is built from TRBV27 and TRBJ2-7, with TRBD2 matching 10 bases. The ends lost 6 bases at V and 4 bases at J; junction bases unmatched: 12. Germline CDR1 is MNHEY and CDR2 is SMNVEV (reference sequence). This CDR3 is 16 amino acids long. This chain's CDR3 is CASSRLSTSGLYEQYV. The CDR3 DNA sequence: TGTGCCAGCAGCCGCCTTTCGACTAGCGGGCTTTACGAGCAGTACGTC.

In DNA form, the CDR3 reads TGTGCCAGCAGCGGCGGGCTCTATGGCTACACCTTC. Amino acids: CASSGGLYGYTF. The genes are TRBV9 and TRBJ1-2; D not certain. The germline V gene encodes CDR1 SGDLS and CDR2 YYNGEE. There are 12 residues in the CDR3. V shed 3 bases and J shed 4 bases, with 7 bases lying between them. The full variable domain, in which reference TRBV9 and TRBJ1-2 provide the parts outside the CDR3, is DSGVTQTPKHLITATGQRVTLRCSPRSGDLSVYWYQQSLDQGLQFLIQYYNGEERAKGNILERFSAQQFPDLHSELNLSSLELGDSALYFCASSGGLYGYTFGSGTRLTVV.

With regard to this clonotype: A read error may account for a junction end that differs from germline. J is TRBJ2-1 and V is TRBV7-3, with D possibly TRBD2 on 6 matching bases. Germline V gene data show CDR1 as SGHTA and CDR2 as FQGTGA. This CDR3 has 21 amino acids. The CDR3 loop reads CASSLSSALLGGIFSYDEQFF. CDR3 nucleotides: TGTGCCAGCAGCTTATCCTCGGCCTTATTGGGGGGAATATTCTCCTACGATGAGCAGTTCTTC. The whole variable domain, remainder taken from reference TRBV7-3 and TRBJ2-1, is GAGVSQTPSNKVTEKGKYVELRCDPISGHTALYWYRQSLGQGPEFLIYFQGTGAADDSGLPNDRFFAVRPEGSVSTLKIQRTERGDSAVYLCASSLSSALLGGIFSYDEQFFGPGTRLTVL.

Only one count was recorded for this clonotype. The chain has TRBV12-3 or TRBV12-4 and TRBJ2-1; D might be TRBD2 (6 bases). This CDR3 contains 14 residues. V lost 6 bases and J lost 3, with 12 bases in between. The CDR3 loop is CASRRDSNYNEQFF. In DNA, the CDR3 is TGTGCCAGCAGGAGGGACTCTAACTACAATGAGCAGTTCTTC.

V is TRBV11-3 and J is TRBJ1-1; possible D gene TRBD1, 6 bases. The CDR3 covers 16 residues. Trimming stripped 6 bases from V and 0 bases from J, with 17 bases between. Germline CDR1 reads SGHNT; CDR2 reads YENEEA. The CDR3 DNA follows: TGTGCCAGCAGTACAACAGGGAGAGGGATGAACACTGAAGCTTTCTTT. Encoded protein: CASSTTGRGMNTEAFF.

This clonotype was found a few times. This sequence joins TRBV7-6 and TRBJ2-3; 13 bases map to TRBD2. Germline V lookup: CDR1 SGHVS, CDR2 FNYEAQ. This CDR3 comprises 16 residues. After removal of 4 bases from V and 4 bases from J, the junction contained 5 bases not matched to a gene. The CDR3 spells CASSSRLAGGPDTQYF. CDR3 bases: TGTGCCAGCAGCTCCCGACTAGCGGGGGGCCCAGATACGCAGTATTTT.

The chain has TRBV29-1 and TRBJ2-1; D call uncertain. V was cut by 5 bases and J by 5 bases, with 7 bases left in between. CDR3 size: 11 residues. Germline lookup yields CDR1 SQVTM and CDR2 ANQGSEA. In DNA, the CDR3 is TGCAGCGTTAGGGCGAACAATGAGCAGTTCTTC. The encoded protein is CSVRANNEQFF.

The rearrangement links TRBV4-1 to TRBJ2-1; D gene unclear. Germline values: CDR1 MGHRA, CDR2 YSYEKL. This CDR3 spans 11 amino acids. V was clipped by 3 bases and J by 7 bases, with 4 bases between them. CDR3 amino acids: CASSHLNEQFF. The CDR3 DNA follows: TGCGCCAGCAGCCACCTGAATGAGCAGTTCTTC.

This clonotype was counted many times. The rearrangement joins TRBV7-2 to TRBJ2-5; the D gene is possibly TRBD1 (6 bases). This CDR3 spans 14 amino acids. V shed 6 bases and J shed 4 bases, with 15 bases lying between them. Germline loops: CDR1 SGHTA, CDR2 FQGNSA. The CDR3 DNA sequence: TGTGCCAGCAGGGCCCAGGGGACGGGAGAGACCCAGTACTTC. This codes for CASRAQGTGETQYF.

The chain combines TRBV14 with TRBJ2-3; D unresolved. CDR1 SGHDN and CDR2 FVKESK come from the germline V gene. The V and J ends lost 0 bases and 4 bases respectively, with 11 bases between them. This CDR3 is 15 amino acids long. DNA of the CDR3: TGTGCCAGCAGCCAAGAAGCATATAGTCCAGATACGCAGTATTTT. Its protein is CASSQEAYSPDTQYF.

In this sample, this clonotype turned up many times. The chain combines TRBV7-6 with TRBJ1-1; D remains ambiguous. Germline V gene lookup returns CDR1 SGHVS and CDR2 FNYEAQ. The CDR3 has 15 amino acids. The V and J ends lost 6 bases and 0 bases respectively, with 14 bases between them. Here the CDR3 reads CASSLEGPVNTEAFF. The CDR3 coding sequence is TGTGCCAGCAGTCTAGAGGGCCCGGTGAACACTGAAGCTTTCTTT.

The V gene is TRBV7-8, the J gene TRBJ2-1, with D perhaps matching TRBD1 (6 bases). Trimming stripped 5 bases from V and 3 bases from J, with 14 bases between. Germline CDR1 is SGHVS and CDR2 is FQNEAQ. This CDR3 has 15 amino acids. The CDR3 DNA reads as TGTGCCAGCAGCCGAAGCGACAGGTTCTACAATGAGCAGTTCTTC. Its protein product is CASSRSDRFYNEQFF.